The 6 T cell receptor beta chains reported below all come from one sample, sequenced in a study of T cell responses to AZD1222 COVID-19 vaccine. The assay was immunoSEQ multiplex PCR, and TCRdb's table has in-frame clones only and misses some. The data hold more than 150,000 clones, with 85% to 90% observed a single time. Sequencing used peripheral blood, obtained on day 0 of AZD1222 vaccination. The receptor set was obtained from an adult in good health.

This chain joins TRBV7-8 and TRBJ2-2, with D perhaps given as TRBD1 or TRBD2 (5 bases each). V shed 4 bases and J shed 1 base, with 10 bases lying between them. The CDR3 has 15 residues. Germline lookup yields CDR1 SGHVS and CDR2 FQNEAQ. DNA for the CDR3: TGTGCCAGCAGCTCTCCGGGACGGAACACCGGGGAGCTGTTTTTT. It yields the protein CASSSPGRNTGELFF. Supplemented by reference TRBV7-8 and TRBJ2-2, the full variable domain reads GAGVSQSPRYKVAKRGQDVALRCDPISGHVSLFWYQQALGQGPEFLTYFQNEAQLDKSGLPSDRFFAERPEGSVSTLKIQRTQQEDSAVYLCASSSPGRNTGELFFGEGSRLTVL.

The chain has TRBV28 and TRBJ1-5; D unresolved. Trimming removed 6 bases from V and 6 bases from J, with 12 bases in between. This CDR3 comprises 13 residues. In germline, CDR1 is MDHEN, CDR2 SYDVKM. CDR3 sequence reads: CASSRGEGQPQHF. Written as DNA, the CDR3 is TGTGCCAGCAGCCGAGGCGAGGGTCAGCCCCAGCATTTT.

The rearrangement joins TRBV7-9 to TRBJ2-7; D ambiguous. The V end lost 2 bases, the J end lost 6 bases, and 11 bases lay between the germline ends. CDR1 and CDR2 (germline): SEHNR, FQNEAQ (reference sequence). CDR3 size: 13 residues. Here the CDR3 DNA reads TGTGCCAGCAGCTTACGGGCCCCGGCCGAGCAGTACTTC. Its protein is CASSLRAPAEQYF.

This clone has a handful of counts. This chain connects TRBV30 to TRBJ1-2; tentatively, D is TRBD1 (5 bases). There are 12 residues in the CDR3. V lost 2 bases to trimming and J lost 13 bases, with 17 bases between them. Germline V gene lookup returns CDR1 GTSNPN and CDR2 SVGIG (reference sequence). In DNA, the CDR3 is TGTGCCTGGAGTCCACAGACAGCTGGCGGCACCTTC. It is translated as CAWSPQTAGGTF.

The J gene is TRBJ1-5, the V gene TRBV30; 10 nucleotides line up with TRBD1. The germline gives CDR1 GTSNPN, CDR2 SVGIG (reference sequence). V dropped 7 bases and J dropped 3; count of bases not matched to a gene: 3. The CDR3 contains 13 residues. The CDR3 loop reads CAFGTGDNQPQHF. The CDR3 DNA follows: TGTGCCTTTGGGACAGGGGACAATCAGCCCCAGCATTTT.

The chain joins TRBV28 to TRBJ2-7; 8 bases align to TRBD1. V gave up 3 bases and J gave up 5 bases; unmatched junction bases: 6. The CDR3 sequence is 14 residues long. Germline V gene sequence: CDR1 MDHEN, CDR2 SYDVKM. CDR3 sequence (DNA): TGTGCCAGCAGTTTCTCGGACAGGGTGCACGAGCAGTACTTC. Its translation is CASSFSDRVHEQYF.